The rows below give T cell receptor beta chains drawn from one sample of a study of blood T cell repertoires in COVID-19. Libraries were prepared by immunoSEQ multiplex PCR; TCRdb keeps only in-frame clonotypes and omits some of them. The profile shows just over 650,000 clones, 75% to 90% of them singletons. Sequencing used peripheral blood. All receptors derive from a woman younger than 30 with acute or convalescent COVID-19. Both conserved end residues are part of each CDR3. D genes are given only for firm matches. Some rows mark clone size as missing; the rest say once, few, many or name a class of expanded clone.

j_call v_call clone_size d_call cdr3_nt cdr3_aa
TRBJ1-2 TRBV6-5 . . TGTGCCAGCGGGGGGTTCCGAGCTAACTATGGCTACACCTTC CASGGFRANYGYTF
TRBJ2-1 TRBV4-1 . TRBD1 TGCGCCAGCAGCCATACAGGGGATCGGAATGGGCAGTTCTTC CASSHTGDRNGQFF
TRBJ1-4 TRBV23-1 . . TGCGCCAGCGGTTACCGGGTAGGCAGAAGGTATGAAAAACTGTTTTTT CASGYRVGRRYEKLFF
TRBJ1-1 TRBV18 . TRBD1 TGTGCCAGCTCACCGGGACAGATAAACACTGAAGCTTTCTTT CASSPGQINTEAFF
TRBJ2-3 TRBV6-5 once TRBD1 TGTGCCAGCAGTTACTACGGACAGGGTACAGATACGCAGTATTTT CASSYYGQGTDTQYF
TRBJ1-1 TRBV30 once TRBD1 TGTGCCTGGAGTGTACAAATAGGGACAGGGTACGAAGCTTTCTTT CAWSVQIGTGYEAFF
TRBJ2-3 TRBV27 . . TGTGCCAGCAGTTTATGGGGGGGACTGGGGGGCGCAGATACGCAGTATTTT CASSLWGGLGGADTQYF
TRBJ2-3 TRBV4-2 . . TGTGCCAGCAGCCAAGCCAGCGGGCTCCCCACAGATACGCAGTATTTT CASSQASGLPTDTQYF
TRBJ2-7 TRBV19 . TRBD1 TGTGCCAGTAGTATGGGGACAGTCAGGTTGGGCTACGAGCAGTACTTC CASSMGTVRLGYEQYF
TRBJ1-1 TRBV30 . TRBD1 TGTGCCTTTAGGGACAGGCCAAACACTGAAGCTTTCTTT CAFRDRPNTEAFF
TRBJ1-2 TRBV12-2 few . TGTGCAAGTCGCCTTCCGACAGGGGGCTCGTGGGGCTACACCTTC CASRLPTGGSWGYTF
TRBJ1-5 TRBV6-2/TRBV6-3 . TRBD1 TGTGCCAGCAGTTCGGGACAGGGGGTCAATCAGCCCCAGCATTTT CASSSGQGVNQPQHF
TRBJ2-7 TRBV6-5 . TRBD2 TGTGCCAGCAGCCGACTAGCGGGGGGTGGCTACGAGCAGTACTTC CASSRLAGGGYEQYF
TRBJ1-1 TRBV23-1 few . TGCGCCAGCACTCGTTTTTCCGGGACAACGAACACTGAAGCTTTCTTT CASTRFSGTTNTEAFF
TRBJ2-7 TRBV13 once TRBD2 TGTGCCAGCAGCTTAGGAACTAGCGGGGGGACCTACGAGCAGTACTTC CASSLGTSGGTYEQYF
TRBJ2-3 TRBV3-1/TRBV3-2 . . TGTGCCAGCAACCTCGGGGGACTGAGCACAGATACGCAGTATTTT CASNLGGLSTDTQYF
TRBJ1-2 TRBV24-1 . TRBD1 TGTGCCACCAGTGGCCAGGGACAGGGGTCTCGGGATGGCTACACCTTC CATSGQGQGSRDGYTF
TRBJ1-4 TRBV7-2 . . TGTGCCAGCAGCTTGAGCCGGGATAATGAAAAACTGTTTTTT CASSLSRDNEKLFF
TRBJ2-7 TRBV28 . TRBD2 TGTGCCAGCCAGATGGGGGGGAGCTCCTACGAGCAGTACTTC CASQMGGSSYEQYF
TRBJ1-5 TRBV24-1 . TRBD1 TGTGCCACGGGGACAGAGGACAATCAGCCCCAGCATTTT CATGTEDNQPQHF
TRBJ2-1 TRBV4-1 . TRBD1 TGCGCCAGCAACCTTGGGACAGGGGACAATGAGCAGTTCTTC CASNLGTGDNEQFF
TRBJ1-1 TRBV11-3 few . TGTGCCAGCAGCTTAGGTGGGGGCCGGAACACTGAAGCTTTCTTT CASSLGGGRNTEAFF
TRBJ1-2 TRBV29-1 . . TGCAGCGTTCCGATAGAAACTAACTATGGCTACACCTTC CSVPIETNYGYTF
TRBJ1-2 TRBV21-1 . . TGTGCCAGCAGCGACAGGGGCTATGGCTACACCTTC CASSDRGYGYTF
TRBJ2-7 TRBV7-2 once TRBD1 TGTGCCAGCAGCGCCAAGACAGGGCCCTACGAGCAGTACTTC CASSAKTGPYEQYF
TRBJ1-2 TRBV19 . TRBD1 TGTGCCAGTAGTATAGTCGACAGGGGATCCAACTATGGCTACACCTTC CASSIVDRGSNYGYTF
TRBJ2-1 TRBV18 . . TGTGCCAGCTCACCCCCCCTCAATGAGCAGTTCTTC CASSPPLNEQFF
TRBJ1-6 TRBV5-1 . TRBD1 TGCGCCAGCAGCTTGGGCACAGGGGATCTGAATTCACCCCTCCACTTT CASSLGTGDLNSPLHF
TRBJ2-1 TRBV4-2 . . TGTGCCAGCAGCCAAGATCCGGGGGGCCGGACGAGTCGGAATGAGCAGTTCTTC CASSQDPGGRTSRNEQFF
TRBJ2-1 TRBV6-5 . . TGTGCCAGCAGTTCCAGGGTCTACAATGAGCAGTTCTTC CASSSRVYNEQFF
TRBJ2-7 TRBV10-3 . . TGTGCCATCAGTGACAGTTCCTACGAGCAGTACTTC CAISDSSYEQYF
TRBJ2-2 TRBV5-6 . . TGTGCCAGCAGCTTGTACAGGACGAACACCGGGGAGCTGTTTTTT CASSLYRTNTGELFF
TRBJ1-1 TRBV15 once . TGTGCCACCAGGGGGCAGCTTGAAGCTTTCTTT CATRGQLEAFF
TRBJ1-6 TRBV6-5 . . TGTGCCAGCAGTTACTCGGTTCGGCAGGGTAATTCACCCCTCCACTTT CASSYSVRQGNSPLHF
TRBJ2-3 TRBV6-4 . TRBD1 TGTGCCAGCAGTGACCCCGGTTTTTCTGACAGGGCCCCCACAGATACGCAGTATTTT CASSDPGFSDRAPTDTQYF
TRBJ1-6 TRBV19 few TRBD1 TGTGCCACCGCGACAGGGAACAATTCACCCCTCCACTTT CATATGNNSPLHF
TRBJ1-2 TRBV19 . . TGTGCCAGAACTCACAGGGTTACCCCCTATGGCTACACCTTC CARTHRVTPYGYTF
TRBJ1-2 TRBV19 . . TGTGCCAGTAGTCTAGACAGCCGTCGTAGCGGCTACACCTTC CASSLDSRRSGYTF
TRBJ1-1 TRBV6-1 . . TGTGCCAGCAGTGAGCGAGGGAGAACTGAAGCTTTCTTT CASSERGRTEAFF
TRBJ1-3 TRBV18 . . TGTGCCAGCTCACTAGACAGGAACTCTGGAAACACCATATATTTT CASSLDRNSGNTIYF
TRBJ2-7 TRBV7-2 . . TGTGCCAGCAGCAGCAAACAGGGCCGCGAGCAGTACTTC CASSSKQGREQYF
TRBJ1-2 TRBV6-5 . TRBD1 TGTGCCAGTACTCAGACAGGGGTTGTCTATGGCTACACCTTC CASTQTGVVYGYTF
TRBJ2-7 TRBV27 . . TGTGCCAGCAGTTATTTGGGGGGTAGCTCCTACGAGCAGTACTTC CASSYLGGSSYEQYF
TRBJ1-2 TRBV7-9 . TRBD1 TGTGCCAGCAGCTTTGCAGGGGGGAACCGAGGCTACACCTTC CASSFAGGNRGYTF
TRBJ2-6 TRBV4-2 . . TGTGCCAGCAGCCAAGAACCGGGCTCTGGGGCCAACGTCCTGACTTTC CASSQEPGSGANVLTF
TRBJ2-5 TRBV9 . . TGTGCCAGCAGCGTAGGATGGGGGCCGAGGAGAGAGACCCAGTACTTC CASSVGWGPRRETQYF
TRBJ1-1 TRBV4-1 . . TGCGCCAGCAGCCACATGAACACTGAAGCTTTCTTT CASSHMNTEAFF